Below, 23 T cell receptor beta chains from the same sample are listed, as sequenced in a study of blood T cell repertoires in COVID-19. Here immunoSEQ multiplex PCR was the method, and the copy in TCRdb shows in-frame clones only, minus some. The table lists about 480,000 clones, about 88% of them singletons. The sequenced sample consisted of PBMCs or T cells enriched from blood (not recorded which). Source of these receptors: a woman aged 60 to 75 who had recovered from COVID-19.

J is TRBJ1-3 and V is TRBV29-1; 7 bases line up with TRBD1. The J segment lost 4 bases and the V segment lost 7 bases, leaving 10 bases of the junction unmatched. Germline CDR1 reads SQVTM; CDR2 reads ANQGSEA. The CDR3 sequence is 14 residues long. The CDR3 protein is CSAASAGGGNTIYF. CDR3 coding DNA: TGCAGCGCTGCATCAGCAGGGGGAGGAAACACCATATATTTT.

The chain recombines TRBV29-1 with TRBJ2-3; 7 bases line up with TRBD1. CDR3 size: 16 residues. The V and J ends lost 7 bases and 2 bases, in that order; junction bases with no gene match: 15. Germline CDR1 SQVTM, CDR2 ANQGSEA. As DNA, the CDR3 is TGCAGCGCCGACCTGAGGCAGGGGGAACTCACAGATACGCAGTATTTT. Amino acid sequence: CSADLRQGELTDTQYF.

The chain uses TRBV19 and TRBJ2-1, with TRBD2 matching over 7 bases. CDR3 size: 16 residues. Germline values: CDR1 LNHDA, CDR2 SQIVND (reference sequence). V lost 7 bases to trimming and J lost 8 bases; unmatched junction nucleotides: 17. The CDR3 region has the DNA TGTGCCAGTACCCCCTTCGGGACTACGGGCGCAGATGAGCAGTTCTTC. It specifies CASTPFGTTGADEQFF.

The rearrangement uses TRBV2 and TRBJ1-1; D is uncertain. Germline CDR1 reads SNHLY; CDR2 reads FYNNEI. V dropped 6 bases and J dropped 2 bases, with 13 bases sitting between them. The CDR3 loop spans 14 amino acids. The CDR3 region is CASRGTTFNTEAFF. In DNA, the CDR3 is TGTGCCAGCAGAGGAACGACATTTAACACTGAAGCTTTCTTT.

In its sample, this clone was seen once. The chain recombines TRBV9 with TRBJ2-5; TRBD2 agrees at 13 bases. Germline values: CDR1 SGDLS, CDR2 YYNGEE. V trimming: 4 bases; J trimming: 4 bases; junction bases outside the gene matches: 7. The CDR3 is 16 residues long. The CDR3: CASSLQLAGGLETQYF. The CDR3 nucleotides are TGTGCCAGCAGCCTTCAACTAGCGGGGGGGCTAGAGACCCAGTACTTC.

Details on this clone: This specimen includes other DNA sequences encoding the same CDR3. V and J are TRBV27 and TRBJ1-6; TRBD1 matches 10 bases. The V segment lost 5 bases and the J segment 7 bases; nucleotides outside the gene matches: 5. Germline CDR1 MNHEY, CDR2 SMNVEV (reference sequence). This CDR3 has 15 amino acids. The CDR3 sequence is CASSRTGGGNSPLHF. CDR3 coding DNA: TGTGCCAGCAGTCGGACAGGGGGAGGGAATTCACCCCTCCACTTT.

The rearrangement uses TRBV20-1 and TRBJ1-2, with D tentatively TRBD1 (5 bases). The CDR3 is made up of 13 amino acids. CDR1 is DFQATT and CDR2 is SNEGSKA in the germline V gene (reference sequence). Trimming cost V 3 bases and J 5 bases, with 13 bases left between them. CDR3 sequence: CSASPQTAYGYTF. The CDR3 DNA reads as TGCAGTGCTAGTCCCCAGACAGCTTATGGCTACACCTTC.

Written as DNA, the CDR3 is TGTGCCAGCAGTTTCTCAGGACAGGGACTTTATAGCAATCAGCCCCAGCATTTT. It specifies CASSFSGQGLYSNQPQHF. The gene calls are TRBV27 and TRBJ1-5; 8 nucleotides match TRBD1. This CDR3 comprises 18 residues. V shed 3 bases and J 0 bases; nucleotides not matched to a gene: 10. Germline CDR1 and CDR2: MNHEY and SMNVEV (reference sequence).

V gene TRBV12-5 combines with J gene TRBJ2-3; 7 nucleotides agree with TRBD1. The CDR3 has 17 amino acids. V lost 1 base and J lost 2; bases outside the gene matches: 9. CDR1 is LGHNT, CDR2 FRNRAP, per germline. CDR3 protein: CASGLGTRGQLTDTQYF. In DNA, the CDR3 is TGTGCTAGTGGTTTGGGTACTAGGGGACAGCTCACAGATACGCAGTATTTT.

The V call is TRBV14, the J call TRBJ2-5; D not certain. Germline CDR1 is SGHDN and CDR2 is FVKESK. V gave up 2 bases and J gave up 2 bases, with 12 bases separating them. The CDR3 spans 15 residues. This CDR3 is CASSQTRDSQETQYF. The CDR3 bases are TGTGCCAGCAGCCAAACCCGAGATTCGCAAGAGACCCAGTACTTC.

The chain is built from TRBV2 and TRBJ2-3; TRBD1 matches 7 bases. The V gene's germline CDR1 is SNHLY and CDR2 FYNNEI. The CDR3 length is 15 residues. Germline trimming cut 1 base from V and 4 bases from J; bases unmatched to any gene: 5. For the CDR3, the DNA is TGTGCCAGCAGTGAAGTGACTACAGGGGCAGATACGCAGTATTTT. Amino acid sequence: CASSEVTTGADTQYF.

CDR3 nucleotides: TGTGCCAGCAGCTTAGCGCGGGACTTCCCCGGGGAGCTGTTTTTT. Protein product: CASSLARDFPGELFF. The chain joins TRBV7-6 to TRBJ2-2, with D possibly TRBD2 on 6 matching bases. Germline V gene lookup returns CDR1 SGHVS and CDR2 FNYEAQ. V lost 0 bases, J lost 6 bases, and 11 bases lay in between. The CDR3 consists of 15 residues.

This clone was recorded only once. The chain joins TRBV5-6 to TRBJ2-7, with TRBD1 matching over 9 bases. Per germline, CDR1 SGHDT and CDR2 YYEEEE. V was clipped by 1 base and J by 4 bases; unmatched bases: 6. This CDR3 region has 15 residues. CDR3 in amino acids: CASSLSPGQGYEQYV. Here the CDR3 DNA reads TGTGCCAGCAGCTTGTCGCCGGGACAGGGATACGAGCAGTACGTC.

V gene TRBV2 combines with J gene TRBJ1-5; 9 nucleotides align to TRBD1. The CDR3 loop spans 15 amino acids. The V and J ends lost 6 bases and 8 bases, in that order; junction bases with no gene match: 11. CDR1 and CDR2 (germline): SNHLY, FYNNEI. The CDR3 DNA sequence: TGTGCCAGCAGCCAAAGTCGGGACAGGGCTGAGCCCCAGCATTTT. Protein sequence: CASSQSRDRAEPQHF.

This chain uses TRBV19 with TRBJ2-6; perhaps TRBD2 as D (5 bases). The CDR3 length is 15 residues. Germline CDR1 is LNHDA and CDR2 is SQIVND (reference sequence). V was cut by 9 bases and J by 3 bases, with 15 bases left in between. The CDR3 sequence is CASNPRVGGANVLTF. DNA for the CDR3: TGTGCCAGCAATCCGAGGGTAGGTGGGGCCAACGTCCTGACTTTC. Combining the CDR3 with reference TRBV19 and TRBJ2-6 gives the whole variable domain DGGITQSPKYLFRKEGQNVTLSCEQNLNHDAMYWYRQDPGQGLRLIYYSQIVNDFQKGDIAEGYSVSREKKESFPLTVTSAQKNPTAFYLCASNPRVGGANVLTFGAGSRLTVL.

The chain is built from TRBV6-5 and TRBJ1-2; no clear D. The CDR3 sequence is 13 residues long. Trimming removed 6 bases at V and 2 bases at J, with 10 bases between. Germline V gene sequence: CDR1 MNHEY, CDR2 SVGAGI. The CDR3 coding sequence is TGTGCCAGCAGGACCGGGAGAAACTATGGCTACACCTTC. This gives the protein CASRTGRNYGYTF.

This clone was counted once. The genes are TRBV2 and TRBJ1-3; D is uncertain. Per the germline V gene, CDR1 is SNHLY and CDR2 is FYNNEI. The CDR3 is made up of 13 amino acids. The ends were cut back, 2 bases at V and 3 bases at J, with 5 bases in the middle. CDR3 DNA: TGTGCCAGCAGTGAATTCCATGGAAACACCATATATTTT. Protein product: CASSEFHGNTIYF. Full variable domain (missing parts from reference TRBV2 and TRBJ1-3): EPEVTQTPSHQVTQMGQEVILRCVPISNHLYFYWYRQILGQKVEFLVSFYNNEISEKSEIFDDQFSVERPDGSNFTLKIRSTKLEDSAMYFCASSEFHGNTIYFGEGSWLTVV.

CDR3 region: CASSTGLAGMVLETQYF. In DNA, the CDR3 is TGTGCCAGTAGTACAGGACTAGCGGGGATGGTCTTAGAGACCCAGTACTTC. The chain uses TRBV19 and TRBJ2-5; 12 positions agree with TRBD2. V lost 4 bases and J lost 4; bases outside the gene matches: 10. This CDR3 is built from 17 residues. Per germline, CDR1 LNHDA and CDR2 SQIVND (reference sequence).

CDR3 sequence: CASSILLYNEQFF. As DNA, the CDR3 is TGTGCCAGTAGCATCTTACTTTACAATGAGCAGTTCTTC. This rearrangement joins TRBV19 to TRBJ2-1; D not certain. Germline-derived CDR1 and CDR2 are LNHDA and SQIVND (reference sequence). V dropped 6 bases and J dropped 4 bases, with 10 bases sitting between them. The CDR3 is 13 residues long.

This clone was recorded a few times. The chain combines TRBV28 with TRBJ1-2, with TRBD1 identical over 8 bases. The germline V gene has CDR1 MDHEN and CDR2 SYDVKM. This CDR3 contains 14 residues. The trim removed 6 bases at V and 0 bases at J, leaving 3 bases unmatched. CDR3 residues: CASRGTGANYGYTF. The CDR3 region has the DNA TGTGCCAGCAGGGGGACAGGAGCTAACTATGGCTACACCTTC.

The V gene is TRBV5-4, the J gene TRBJ2-1; TRBD2 might be the D (5 bases). The V and J ends lost 0 bases and 6 bases respectively, with 10 bases between them. The CDR3 sequence is 14 residues long. Looked up from germline, CDR1 is SGHNT and CDR2 is YYREEE (reference sequence). CDR3 sequence reads: CASSLATGVNEQFF. The CDR3, as DNA: TGTGCCAGCAGCTTGGCCACCGGGGTCAATGAGCAGTTCTTC.

This chain joins TRBV5-1 and TRBJ2-2, with D possibly matching TRBD2 (7 bases). Germline values: CDR1 SGHRS, CDR2 YFSETQ. Trimming stripped 3 bases from V and 5 bases from J, with 20 bases between. The CDR3 has 17 amino acids. CDR3 in DNA: TGCGCCAGCAGCTCCTATAGAGGGGGGGCCGGGACCGGGGAGCTGTTTTTT. Its translation is CASSSYRGGAGTGELFF. Drawing the rest from reference TRBV5-1 and TRBJ2-2, the complete variable domain is KAGVTQTPRYLIKTRGQQVTLSCSPISGHRSVSWYQQTPGQGLQFLFEYFSETQRNKGNFPGRFSGRQFSNSRSEMNVSTLELGDSALYLCASSSYRGGAGTGELFFGEGSRLTVL.

A single count supports this clone. The CDR3 region has the DNA TGTGCCAGCAGCAGACGACAGGCCTCTGGGGCCAACGTCCTGACTTTC. Residues: CASSRRQASGANVLTF. This chain uses TRBV7-9 with TRBJ2-6; D possibly corresponds to TRBD1 (6 bases). Germline CDR1 is SEHNR and CDR2 is FQNEAQ (reference sequence). The CDR3 contains 16 residues. Trimming pared 5 bases from V and 0 bases from J, leaving 11 bases between.